This is a list of T cell receptor beta chains from one sample in a study of T cell repertoires in cytomegalovirus infection. TCRdb recomputed calls from the reads with MiXCR, one row per CDR3 protein. The data hold hundreds of thousands of distinct CDR3 sequences, with roughly 33% observed a single time. These receptors' antigens are unknown. Source: cultured PBMCs, taken from culture after CMV antigen stimulation. All receptors come from a human donor in good health (CMV status not recorded). Some clones in this sample may be carry-over from other donors' samples. Each CDR3 is given with its conserved first and last residue. Fields, in order: D gene, V gene, CDR3 protein. The D gene is left open where the match is weak.

d_call: .; v_call: TRBV11-2; cdr3_aa: CASSLTDGGNIQYF
d_call: .; v_call: TRBV6-6; cdr3_aa: CASSPGYSWVNQPQHF
d_call: .; v_call: TRBV7-8; cdr3_aa: CASSPLGQEHNYGYTF
d_call: .; v_call: TRBV11-2; cdr3_aa: CASSLHSSASYNEQFF
d_call: .; v_call: TRBV7-2; cdr3_aa: CASSPRGVYNEQFF
d_call: TRBD1; v_call: TRBV12-3/TRBV12-4; cdr3_aa: CASSSASGETGGVMLPYEQYF
d_call: .; v_call: TRBV20-1; cdr3_aa: CSARGAIRMNTEAFF
d_call: .; v_call: TRBV19; cdr3_aa: CASTTLSGIYGYTF
d_call: .; v_call: TRBV11-2; cdr3_aa: CASSLGQFSNQPQHF
d_call: .; v_call: TRBV7-9; cdr3_aa: CASSLTVGDEQFF
d_call: .; v_call: TRBV27; cdr3_aa: CASSPDRPVGHEQYF
d_call: .; v_call: TRBV18; cdr3_aa: CASSPRDRAKAFF
d_call: .; v_call: TRBV24-1; cdr3_aa: CATSGVSYEQYF
d_call: .; v_call: TRBV7-9; cdr3_aa: CASSFQDEKLFF
d_call: .; v_call: TRBV7-9; cdr3_aa: CASSLAEGPQHF
d_call: TRBD2; v_call: TRBV20-1; cdr3_aa: CSARDGGGSSNEQFF
d_call: .; v_call: TRBV20-1; cdr3_aa: CSAHDGGPGQFF
d_call: .; v_call: TRBV18; cdr3_aa: CASSPSARPNSYNEQFF
d_call: .; v_call: TRBV7-6; cdr3_aa: CASSRLGLITEAFF
d_call: TRBD1; v_call: TRBV19; cdr3_aa: CASRTQGAGGETQYF
d_call: TRBD2; v_call: TRBV7-2; cdr3_aa: CASSSGTSYAYEQYF
d_call: .; v_call: TRBV19; cdr3_aa: CASSRGQNSNQPQHF
d_call: TRBD2; v_call: TRBV7-2; cdr3_aa: CASSLATTSGSYNEQFF
d_call: .; v_call: TRBV7-2; cdr3_aa: CASSRDFQNTDTQYF
d_call: TRBD2; v_call: TRBV7-2; cdr3_aa: CASSQGLAGVAPYEQYF
d_call: .; v_call: TRBV7-2; cdr3_aa: CASRGDVNTEAFF
d_call: TRBD2; v_call: TRBV6-2/TRBV6-3; cdr3_aa: CASSPGSGSSGANVLTF
d_call: TRBD1; v_call: TRBV29-1; cdr3_aa: CSVLGQGRNPYEQFF
d_call: TRBD2; v_call: TRBV6-2/TRBV6-3; cdr3_aa: CASRRLAVHNEQFF
d_call: TRBD1; v_call: TRBV6-2/TRBV6-3; cdr3_aa: CASRDTGTDFYEQYF
d_call: TRBD1; v_call: TRBV6-5; cdr3_aa: CASSYSGTGETQYF
d_call: TRBD2; v_call: TRBV10-2; cdr3_aa: CASSERGTYNEQFF
d_call: .; v_call: TRBV7-2; cdr3_aa: CASSHSLNSKYNQPQHF
d_call: .; v_call: TRBV7-9; cdr3_aa: CASSLGLLDEQYF
d_call: .; v_call: TRBV7-6; cdr3_aa: CASSPRRNPSTDTQYF
d_call: .; v_call: TRBV7-6; cdr3_aa: CASSLVGRRELFF
d_call: TRBD2; v_call: TRBV7-2; cdr3_aa: CASSLGGLAGDEQYF
d_call: TRBD1; v_call: TRBV4-1; cdr3_aa: CASSQAPTGGVTDTQYF
d_call: .; v_call: TRBV27; cdr3_aa: CASTGGGDEQFF
d_call: TRBD1; v_call: TRBV20-1; cdr3_aa: CSAGGRQGYSYEQYF
d_call: .; v_call: TRBV12-3/TRBV12-4; cdr3_aa: CASSTRGPQHF
d_call: TRBD1; v_call: TRBV19; cdr3_aa: CASSGGQGVHFEQFF
d_call: TRBD1; v_call: TRBV20-1; cdr3_aa: CSAPLGTGNSPLHF
d_call: .; v_call: TRBV6-8; cdr3_aa: CAIDHAPTSKDTQYF
d_call: TRBD2; v_call: TRBV6-2/TRBV6-3; cdr3_aa: CASRSSGRTAGELFF
d_call: TRBD1; v_call: TRBV20-1; cdr3_aa: CSASLNRGLRGYTF
d_call: .; v_call: TRBV4-1; cdr3_aa: CASSGPAPEQFF
d_call: .; v_call: TRBV3-1; cdr3_aa: CASSLRGSFFYEQYF
d_call: .; v_call: TRBV12-3/TRBV12-4; cdr3_aa: CASSESWGDGTDTQYF
d_call: TRBD1; v_call: TRBV24-1; cdr3_aa: CATSPRSLQGSDEQYF
d_call: TRBD1; v_call: TRBV11-2; cdr3_aa: CASSRQGGNNSPLHF
d_call: .; v_call: TRBV6-5; cdr3_aa: CASSQRGKGTSYEQYF
d_call: .; v_call: TRBV4-3; cdr3_aa: CASSQDRAISEAFF
d_call: TRBD1; v_call: TRBV7-6; cdr3_aa: CASSLTGGVDEQYF
d_call: .; v_call: TRBV5-6; cdr3_aa: CASSLRPTSSRYNEQFF
d_call: .; v_call: TRBV7-2; cdr3_aa: CASSLGQARETQYF
d_call: .; v_call: TRBV2; cdr3_aa: CASTDGWQGNQPQHF
d_call: .; v_call: TRBV4-1; cdr3_aa: CASSTRIGLNTGELFF
d_call: TRBD1; v_call: TRBV27; cdr3_aa: CASSYNRGSQETQYF
d_call: .; v_call: TRBV30; cdr3_aa: CAWSFPGDLFSPLHF